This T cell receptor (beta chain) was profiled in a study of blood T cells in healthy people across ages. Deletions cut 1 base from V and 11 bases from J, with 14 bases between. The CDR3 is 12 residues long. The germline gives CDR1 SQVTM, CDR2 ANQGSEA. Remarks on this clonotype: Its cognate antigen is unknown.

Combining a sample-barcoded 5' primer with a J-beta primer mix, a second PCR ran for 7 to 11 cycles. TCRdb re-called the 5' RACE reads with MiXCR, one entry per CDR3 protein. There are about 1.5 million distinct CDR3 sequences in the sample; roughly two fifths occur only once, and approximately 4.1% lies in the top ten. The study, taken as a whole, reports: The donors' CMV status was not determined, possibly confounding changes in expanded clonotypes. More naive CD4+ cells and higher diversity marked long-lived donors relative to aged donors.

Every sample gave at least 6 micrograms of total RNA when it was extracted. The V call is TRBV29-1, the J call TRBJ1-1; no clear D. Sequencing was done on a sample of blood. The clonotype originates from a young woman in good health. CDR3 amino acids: CSVEGRIAGAFF. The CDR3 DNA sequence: TGCAGCGTTGAAGGGAGAATCGCTGGGGCTTTCTTT.